Shown below are 4 T cell receptor beta chains from a single sample sequenced in a study of blood T cell repertoires in COVID-19. Clones were read by immunoSEQ multiplex PCR, and TCRdb kept only the in-frame ones, dropping some. The data contain around 170,000 clones, about 83% of them singletons. The sample comprised peripheral blood. The source is a man between 70 and 80 years old who had recovered from COVID-19.

This chain links TRBV3-1 (or the pseudogene TRBV3-2) with TRBJ1-3; no clear D gene. Germline loops: CDR1 LGHDT, CDR2 YNNKEL (reference sequence). V gave up 4 bases and J gave up 0 bases, with 7 bases separating them. The CDR3 contains 14 residues. The CDR3 DNA is TGTGCCAGCAGCCCCGACAACTCTGGAAACACCATATATTTT. Encoded protein: CASSPDNSGNTIYF.

V usage is TRBV5-4 and J usage is TRBJ1-2; D remains ambiguous. The V end was cut by 0 bases, the J end by 0 bases, with 6 bases between. Germline CDR1 is SGHNT and CDR2 is YYREEE (reference sequence). This CDR3 is built from 14 residues. The CDR3 nucleotides read TGTGCCAGCAGCTTGGCCTTAGCTAACTATGGCTACACCTTC. It encodes CASSLALANYGYTF.

This chain links TRBV28 with TRBJ1-3; the D gene is possibly TRBD1 (6 bases). The CDR3 spans 15 residues. The V end lost 2 bases, the J end lost 0 bases, and 8 bases lay between the germline ends. Germline CDR1 MDHEN, CDR2 SYDVKM. The CDR3 sequence is CASSLGQRSGNTIYF. The CDR3, as DNA: TGTGCCAGCAGTTTAGGACAGCGCTCTGGAAACACCATATATTTT.

The chain employs TRBV6-5 and TRBJ1-6; D remains unclear. Germline CDR1 is MNHEY and CDR2 is SVGAGI. There are 14 residues in the CDR3. V lost 7 bases and J lost 6, with 13 bases in between. For the CDR3, the DNA is TGTGCCAGCAAATCCGAGTGGAGTAATTCACCCCTCCACTTT. It specifies CASKSEWSNSPLHF.